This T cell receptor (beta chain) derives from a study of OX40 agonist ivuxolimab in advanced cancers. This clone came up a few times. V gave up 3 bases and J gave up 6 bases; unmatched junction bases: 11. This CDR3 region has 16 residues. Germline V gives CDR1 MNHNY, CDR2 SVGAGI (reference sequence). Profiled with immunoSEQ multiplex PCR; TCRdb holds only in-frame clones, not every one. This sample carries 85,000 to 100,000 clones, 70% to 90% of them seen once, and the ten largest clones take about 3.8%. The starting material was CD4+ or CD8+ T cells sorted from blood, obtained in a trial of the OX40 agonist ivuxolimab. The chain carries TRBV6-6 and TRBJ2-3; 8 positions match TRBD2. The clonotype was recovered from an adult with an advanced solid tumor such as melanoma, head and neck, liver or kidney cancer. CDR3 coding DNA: TGTGCCAGCAGTTATAGTACTAGCGGCCTCGCGGATACGCAGTATTTT. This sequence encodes CASSYSTSGLADTQYF.